Sequencing of this T cell receptor (beta chain) was carried out in a study of T cells in Graves' hyperthyroidism and ophthalmopathy. Remarks on this clonotype: The antigen is undetermined.

V shed 6 bases and J 1 base; nucleotides not matched to a gene: 6. The CDR3 totals 15 residues. In germline, CDR1 is ENHRY, CDR2 SYGVKD. With duration under 3 months, ophthalmopathy was active: Clinical Activity Score at least 3, NOSPECS at least 4. Reasons for excluding patients were uncontrolled infection, other autoimmune disease, pregnancy or lactation. Amplified regions were TCR beta CDR3 sequences from RNA transcripts. Using the HTBI primer set, a first-round RT-PCR was run on the TCR CDR3. TCRdb passed the multiplex PCR reads through MiXCR, listing each CDR3 protein once. Of hundreds of thousands of distinct CDR3 sequences in the sample, less than 25% were seen once. Study-level findings and limits: Median prediction lead before ophthalmopathy onset was 5.5 to 7 months with the model. Most clonotypes expanded in thyroid above 0.001 were likewise present in blood.

Sequenced input: blood. The chain is built from TRBV10-3 and TRBJ2-1; 7 nucleotides align to TRBD1. The receptor's source is a man aged 25 to 45 with Graves' ophthalmopathy. The CDR3 is CAIRPTGASYNEQFF. CDR3 nucleotide sequence: TGTGCCATCAGACCCACAGGGGCTTCCTACAATGAGCAGTTCTTC.